This T cell receptor (beta chain) stems from a study of monozygotic twins with cystic fibrosis. Study context: Library input was about 3 micrograms of fragmented DNA, with approximately 14 PCR cycles. Study observations and caveats: Low clonality (median approximately 0.0095) suggested a mostly naive repertoire.

As to this clone: The antigen remains undetermined.

Trimming pared 0 bases from V and 0 bases from J, leaving 22 bases between. Per germline, CDR1 ENHRY and CDR2 SYGVKD. This CDR3 is built from 20 residues. Profiled with immunoSEQ multiplex PCR; TCRdb holds only in-frame clones, not every one. The table has 7,400 or so clones, 85% to 95% seen once. The chain couples TRBV10-3 to TRBJ2-3; D is ambiguous. This clonotype was obtained from a boy aged 2 to 9 with cystic fibrosis. The sample comprised blood. The CDR3 DNA is TGTGCCATCAGTGAGTCGATGTGGGGTAGCAATAAGGCGAGCACAGATACGCAGTATTTT. This codes for CAISESMWGSNKASTDTQYF.